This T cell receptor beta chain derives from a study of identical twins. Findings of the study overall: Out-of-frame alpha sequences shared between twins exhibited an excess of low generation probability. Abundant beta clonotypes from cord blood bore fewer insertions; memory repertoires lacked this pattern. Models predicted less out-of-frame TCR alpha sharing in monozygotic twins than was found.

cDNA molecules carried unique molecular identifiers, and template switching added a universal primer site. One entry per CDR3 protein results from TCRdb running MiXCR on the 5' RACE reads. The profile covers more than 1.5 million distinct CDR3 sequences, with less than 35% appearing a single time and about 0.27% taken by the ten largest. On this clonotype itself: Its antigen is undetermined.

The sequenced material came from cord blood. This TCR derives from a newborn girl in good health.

The CDR3 DNA sequence: TGCGCCAGCAGCTTGATCGTGGGGGGAGAGACCCAGTACTTC. It yields the protein CASSLIVGGETQYF. J is TRBJ2-5 and V is TRBV5-1, with TRBD2 as a possible D gene (6 bases). Germline V lookup: CDR1 SGHRS, CDR2 YFSETQ. There are 14 residues in the CDR3. Trimming took 1 base from V and 4 from J, leaving 11 bases between them.